This TCR beta chain was retrieved from a study of cytomegalovirus exposure and HLA in healthy donors. TCRdb keeps only in-frame clones here, not all; method: immunoSEQ multiplex PCR. The sample consists of approximately 100,000 clones, roughly nine tenths of them appearing once. The germline V gene encodes CDR1 SGHVS and CDR2 FNYEAQ. The V gene lost 6 bases and the J gene lost 5 bases, with 14 bases spanning the gap. The CDR3 covers 13 residues. This clonotype was obtained from a man younger than 30 in good health and CMV-seropositive. The sample taken for sequencing was PBMCs. V gene TRBV7-6 combines with J gene TRBJ2-7; D is possibly TRBD2 (5 bases). The CDR3: CASSPRRGNEQYF. The DNA for the CDR3 is TGTGCCAGCAGTCCCAGAAGAGGGAACGAGCAGTACTTC.